This passage covers 20 T cell receptor beta chains from one sample sequenced in a study of control samples from healthy donors and cancer patients. Sequenced by immunoSEQ multiplex PCR; TCRdb stores in-frame clones only, minus some. The sample yields around 120,000 clones, more than 70% seen once. The sample consisted of blood. Receptors were obtained from a woman in her 70s in good health.

The chain couples TRBV27 to TRBJ2-2; D tentatively fits TRBD1 or TRBD2 (5 bases each). Germline-derived CDR1 and CDR2 are MNHEY and SMNVEV (reference sequence). Trimming took off 9 bases at V and 4 bases at J, with 15 bases between the two ends. The CDR3 is 14 amino acids. CDR3 in amino acids: CASTTARGTGELFF. CDR3 bases: TGTGCCAGTACGACGGCGAGGGGCACCGGGGAGCTGTTTTTT.

This sequence joins TRBV7-6 and TRBJ2-3, with D perhaps matching TRBD1 or TRBD2 (6 bases each). Trimming shortened V by 6 bases and J by 1 base, and 14 bases separated the two germline ends. The CDR3 has 15 amino acids. Germline lookup yields CDR1 SGHVS and CDR2 FNYEAQ. CDR3 DNA: TGTGCCAGCAGTCATCCAGGGGAGGGCACAGATACGCAGTATTTT. Translated: CASSHPGEGTDTQYF.

The chain links TRBV7-9 to TRBJ1-1; 7 positions agree with TRBD1. The ends lost 2 bases at V and 5 bases at J; junction bases unmatched: 5. This CDR3 spans 14 amino acids. CDR1 SEHNR and CDR2 FQNEAQ come from the germline V gene (reference sequence). CDR3 in amino acids: CASSLTRDRTEAFF. CDR3 DNA: TGTGCCAGCAGCTTAACCCGGGACAGAACTGAAGCTTTCTTT.

The chain joins TRBV19 to TRBJ1-1; D not certain. The V end was cut by 0 bases, the J end by 8 bases, with 13 bases between. The CDR3 covers 14 residues. CDR1 is LNHDA, CDR2 SQIVND, per germline (reference sequence). The CDR3 nucleotides read TGTGCCAGTAGTATAGATCATGTGGGATTAGAAGCTTTCTTT. Its protein is CASSIDHVGLEAFF.

The genes are TRBV18 and TRBJ2-7; a possible D gene is TRBD1 (5 bases). The germline V gene encodes CDR1 KGHSH and CDR2 LQKENI. Trimming pared 0 bases from V and 4 bases from J, leaving 13 bases between. This CDR3 has 15 residues. As DNA, the CDR3 is TGTGCCAGCTCACCACCGGGGCAGGTTGGATACGAGCAGTACTTC. Residues: CASSPPGQVGYEQYF.

The CDR3 protein is CASSANWGGETQYF. The CDR3 DNA reads TGTGCCAGCAGCGCGAACTGGGGGGGAGAGACCCAGTACTTC. The rearrangement joins TRBV5-4 to TRBJ2-5; the match to TRBD2 covers 7 bases. The CDR3 has 14 amino acids. V dropped 4 bases and J dropped 4; count of bases not matched to a gene: 7. Per germline, CDR1 SGHNT and CDR2 YYREEE (reference sequence).

The chain uses TRBV12-3 or TRBV12-4 and TRBJ1-2; D is uncertain. The ends were cut back, 3 bases at V and 8 bases at J, with 13 bases in the middle. The CDR3 consists of 13 residues. The CDR3 bases are TGTGCCAGCAGTTTTAGCGGGGTTGGAGGCTACACCTTC. Translation gives CASSFSGVGGYTF.

The chain has TRBV4-1 and TRBJ2-3; 8 bases line up with TRBD2. The CDR3 length is 13 residues. CDR1 MGHRA and CDR2 YSYEKL come from the germline V gene. V lost 8 bases and J lost 2; bases outside the gene matches: 3. CDR3 DNA sequence: TGCGCCAGCGCGCGGGGGGTCACAGATACGCAGTATTTT. Translating it yields CASARGVTDTQYF.

The chain couples TRBV6-5 to TRBJ1-1, with 7 bases identical to TRBD1. Trimming cost V 2 bases and J 11 bases; bases outside gene matches: 2. Per the germline V gene, CDR1 is MNHEY and CDR2 is SVGAGI. The CDR3 extends over 11 amino acids. CDR3 sequence (DNA): TGTGCCAGCAGTTACGCGGGACAGGCTTTCTTT. Translated, it gives CASSYAGQAFF.

The V call is TRBV4-3, the J call TRBJ2-3; tentatively, D is TRBD1 or TRBD2 (6 bases each). V was clipped by 4 bases and J by 0 bases, with 11 bases between them. CDR3 length: 15 residues. CDR1 is LGHNA, CDR2 YSLEER, per germline. CDR3 loop: CASSRGAASTDTQYF. Written as DNA, the CDR3 is TGCGCCAGCAGCCGGGGGGCTGCTAGCACAGATACGCAGTATTTT.

This CDR3 is CASSPDSRDQPQHF. Written as DNA, the CDR3 is TGTGCCAGTAGTCCGGACAGTAGGGATCAGCCCCAGCATTTT. The chain joins TRBV19 to TRBJ1-5, with D perhaps matching TRBD1 (6 bases). V was clipped by 5 bases and J by 5 bases, with 13 bases between them. The CDR3 has 14 residues. Germline-derived CDR1 and CDR2 are LNHDA and SQIVND (reference sequence).

CDR3 nucleotides: TGCGCCAGCAGCCCTACATCCCCAGCTCAACTTATAGGCTACACCTTC. Amino acid sequence: CASSPTSPAQLIGYTF. The chain links TRBV5-1 to TRBJ1-2; D is undetermined. V was trimmed by 4 bases and J by 8 bases, leaving 24 bases between them. Per the germline V gene, CDR1 is SGHRS and CDR2 is YFSETQ. This CDR3 is 16 amino acids long.

The chain joins TRBV6-4 to TRBJ2-7; 10 bases match TRBD1. Losses at the gene ends were 2 bases for V and 3 bases for J; bases not matched to a gene: 10. This CDR3 spans 17 amino acids. The germline CDR1 and CDR2 sequences are MRHNA and SNTAGT. CDR3 loop: CASSDPTFRTGGYEQYF. As DNA, the CDR3 is TGTGCCAGCAGTGACCCGACTTTCCGGACAGGGGGCTACGAGCAGTACTTC.

This clone was counted a single time. Here the CDR3 DNA reads TGTGCCAGCAGCTTACCCCAGGGACGGCCGAACACTGAAGCTTTCTTT. Translating it yields CASSLPQGRPNTEAFF. The V gene is TRBV11-1, the J gene TRBJ1-1; TRBD1 is a possible D gene (5 bases). V was pared by 2 bases and J by 1 base, with 14 bases between. The CDR3 is 16 residues long. From germline, CDR1 is SGHAT and CDR2 FQDESV (reference sequence).

This chain links TRBV6-1 with TRBJ2-1; D is perhaps TRBD1 (6 bases). This CDR3 contains 16 residues. CDR1 and CDR2 from the germline V gene are MNHNS and SASEGT. V was trimmed by 2 bases and J by 7 bases, leaving 18 bases between them. CDR3 region: CASSEIHQGLINEQFF. DNA for the CDR3: TGTGCCAGCAGTGAAATCCATCAGGGGTTAATAAATGAGCAGTTCTTC.

The rearrangement joins TRBV19 to TRBJ1-2; 8 nucleotides align to TRBD1. V lost 5 bases to trimming and J lost 8 bases; unmatched junction nucleotides: 13. The CDR3 sequence is 15 residues long. Germline V gene sequence: CDR1 LNHDA, CDR2 SQIVND (reference sequence). CDR3 coding DNA: TGTGCCAGTAGTCCCATCCAGGGACAGGAAGGCGGCTACACCTTC. It translates to CASSPIQGQEGGYTF. The full variable domain, completed using reference TRBV19 and TRBJ1-2, is DGGITQSPKYLFRKEGQNVTLSCEQNLNHDAMYWYRQDPGQGLRLIYYSQIVNDFQKGDIAEGYSVSREKKESFPLTVTSAQKNPTAFYLCASSPIQGQEGGYTFGSGTRLTVV.

The chain joins TRBV5-8 to TRBJ1-1, with 8 bases matching TRBD1. The length of the CDR3 is 15 residues. Germline CDR1 SGHTS, CDR2 YDEGEE. J was trimmed by 4 bases and V by 1 base; bases with no gene match: 6. This CDR3 reads CASSLPTGGVTEAFF. The DNA for the CDR3 is TGTGCCAGCAGCTTGCCCACAGGGGGTGTCACTGAAGCTTTCTTT.

This sequence joins TRBV10-3 and TRBJ1-2, with 7 positions matching TRBD1. Germline CDR1 and CDR2: ENHRY and SYGVKD. V lost 5 bases and J lost 0; bases outside the gene matches: 3. The CDR3 runs 14 residues. CDR3 DNA: TGTGCCATCAGTCGGGACAGAACTAACTATGGCTACACCTTC. It yields the protein CAISRDRTNYGYTF.

J is TRBJ2-3 and V is TRBV11-2; TRBD2 aligns across 10 bases. The CDR3 has 16 amino acids. Germline-derived CDR1 and CDR2 are SGHAT and FQNNGV. V gave up 2 bases and J gave up 2 bases; unmatched junction bases: 4. The CDR3 sequence: CASSLIAGGYTDTQYF. CDR3 coding DNA: TGTGCCAGCAGCTTAATAGCGGGGGGTTACACAGATACGCAGTATTTT. The full variable domain, completed using reference TRBV11-2 and TRBJ2-3, is EAGVAQSPRYKIIEKRQSVAFWCNPISGHATLYWYQQILGQGPKLLIQFQNNGVVDDSQLPKDRFSAERLKGVDSTLKIQPAKLEDSAVYLCASSLIAGGYTDTQYFGPGTRLTVL.

This rearrangement joins TRBV6-5 to TRBJ1-1, with D hard to call. V was clipped by 2 bases and J by 1 base, with 8 bases between them. CDR1 MNHEY and CDR2 SVGAGI come from the germline V gene. The CDR3 consists of 14 residues. The CDR3 sequence is CASSYVDWNTEAFF. CDR3 sequence (DNA): TGTGCCAGCAGTTACGTTGACTGGAACACTGAAGCTTTCTTT.